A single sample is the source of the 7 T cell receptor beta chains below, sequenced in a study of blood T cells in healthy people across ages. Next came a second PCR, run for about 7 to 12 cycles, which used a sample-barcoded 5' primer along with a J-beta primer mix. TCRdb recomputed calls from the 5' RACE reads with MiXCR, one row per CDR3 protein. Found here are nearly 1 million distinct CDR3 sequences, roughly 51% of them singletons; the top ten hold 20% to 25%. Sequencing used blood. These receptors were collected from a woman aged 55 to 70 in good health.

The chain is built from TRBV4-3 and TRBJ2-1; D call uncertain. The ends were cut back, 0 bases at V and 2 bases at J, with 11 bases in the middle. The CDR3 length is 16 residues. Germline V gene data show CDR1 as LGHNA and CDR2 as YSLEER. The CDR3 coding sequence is TGCGCCAGCAGCCAAGATCCCGTAACCACCTACAATGAGCAGTTCTTC. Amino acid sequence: CASSQDPVTTYNEQFF.

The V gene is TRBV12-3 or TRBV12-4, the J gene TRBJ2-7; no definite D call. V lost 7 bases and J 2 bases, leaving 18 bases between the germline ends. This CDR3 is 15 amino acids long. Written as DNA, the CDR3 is TGTGCCAGCACCCTTGATGGCAGCGCCCCCTACGAGCAGTACTTC. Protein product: CASTLDGSAPYEQYF.

CDR3 DNA sequence: TGTGCCACCAGGGGGACAGTTGGTCAAGAGACCCAGTACTTC. Translating it yields CATRGTVGQETQYF. The chain is built from TRBV24-1 and TRBJ2-5; 7 bases fit TRBD1. J lost 2 bases, V lost 7 bases, and 6 bases had no gene match. This CDR3 is built from 14 residues. From germline, CDR1 is KGHDR and CDR2 SFDVKD.

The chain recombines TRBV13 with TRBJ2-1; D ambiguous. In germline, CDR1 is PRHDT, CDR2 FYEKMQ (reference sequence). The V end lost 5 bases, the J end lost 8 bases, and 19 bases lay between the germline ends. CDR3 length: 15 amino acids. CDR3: CASSPPPGSVYEQFF. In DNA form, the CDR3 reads TGTGCCAGCAGCCCCCCTCCGGGTTCTGTCTATGAGCAGTTCTTC.

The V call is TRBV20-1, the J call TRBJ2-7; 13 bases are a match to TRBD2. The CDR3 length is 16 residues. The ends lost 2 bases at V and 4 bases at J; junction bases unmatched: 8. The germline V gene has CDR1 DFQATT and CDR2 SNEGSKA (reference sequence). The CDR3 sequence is CSARKTGTSGKYEQYF. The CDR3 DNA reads TGCAGTGCTAGAAAGACCGGGACTAGCGGGAAGTACGAGCAGTACTTC.

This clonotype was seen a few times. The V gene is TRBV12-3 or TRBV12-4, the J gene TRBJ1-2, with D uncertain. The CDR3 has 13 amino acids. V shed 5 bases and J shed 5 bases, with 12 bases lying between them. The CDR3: CASSPLDGYGYTF. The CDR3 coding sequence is TGTGCCAGCAGTCCCCTGGACGGATATGGCTACACCTTC.

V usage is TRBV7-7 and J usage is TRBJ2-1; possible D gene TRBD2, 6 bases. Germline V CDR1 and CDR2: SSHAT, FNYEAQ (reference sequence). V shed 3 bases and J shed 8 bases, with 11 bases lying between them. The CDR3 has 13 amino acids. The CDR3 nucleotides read TGTGCCAGCAGCTTGGAGGGTTCGCATGAGCAGTTCTTC. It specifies CASSLEGSHEQFF.